This is a list of T cell receptor beta chains from one sample in a study of vaccination and CD4 T cells after COVID-19. TCRdb reprocessed the PCR reads with MiXCR, giving one entry per CDR3 protein. The sample lists about 4,000 distinct CDR3 sequences; roughly 17% were seen once. The antigens for these receptors are not known. The sequencing input was CD4+ T cells from blood, cultured in vitro. These TCRs come from a human donor who had recovered from COVID-19. Each CDR3 is given with its conserved first and last residue. The D gene is left open where the match is weak. Part of the rows lack a size; the others show once, few, many or a class for expanded clones.

d_call	clone_size	v_call	j_call	cdr3_nt	cdr3_aa
.	few	TRBV12-3/TRBV12-4	TRBJ2-5	TGTGCCAGCAGTTCAGGAGGGGTGGGGACCCAGTACTTC	CASSSGGVGTQYF
.	.	TRBV30	TRBJ2-7	TGTGCCTGGAGTGGGGACATTCCCTACGAGCAGTACTTC	CAWSGDIPYEQYF
.	.	TRBV5-1	TRBJ1-1	TGCGCCAGCAGCTTCGGGGGGGGTATGAACACTGAAGCTTTCTTT	CASSFGGGMNTEAFF
.	large	TRBV15	TRBJ1-1	TGTGCCACCAGCAGAGATAGGAGGGGCACTGAAGCTTTCTTT	CATSRDRRGTEAFF
TRBD2	medium-sized	TRBV2	TRBJ2-5	TGTGCCAGCAGTGTGCTAGCGGGGGGAGCAGAGACCCAGTACTTC	CASSVLAGGAETQYF
TRBD1	few	TRBV12-3/TRBV12-4	TRBJ2-2	TGTGCCAGCAGTTTAGGGGCAGGGGGTGACGGGGAGCTGTTTTTT	CASSLGAGGDGELFF
.	.	TRBV11-2	TRBJ2-3	TGTGCCAGCAGCCCTGGGGCGGGTGTGGAGGGGACGCAGTATTTT	CASSPGAGVEGTQYF
TRBD2	few	TRBV10-1	TRBJ2-1	TGCGCCAGCAGTTGGCTAGCGGGGGGCGATGAGCAGTTCTTC	CASSWLAGGDEQFF
.	.	TRBV30	TRBJ1-3	TGTGCCTGGAGAATGGGGCCAGGAAACACCATATATTTT	CAWRMGPGNTIYF
.	few	TRBV5-4	TRBJ1-2	TGTGCCAGCAGCCCCCAGAGGGGCTATGGCTACACCTTC	CASSPQRGYGYTF
TRBD2	.	TRBV25-1	TRBJ2-7	TGTGCCAGCAGTGAGGGGGGGGTCGAGCAGTACTTC	CASSEGGVEQYF
TRBD1	.	TRBV18	TRBJ1-2	TGTGCCAGCTCACAACGGGACAGGGGAGGGGACTATGGCTACACCTTC	CASSQRDRGGDYGYTF
.	once	TRBV7-9	TRBJ2-3	TGTGCCAGCAGCTTAGGCGTGAGCACAGATACGCAGTATTTT	CASSLGVSTDTQYF